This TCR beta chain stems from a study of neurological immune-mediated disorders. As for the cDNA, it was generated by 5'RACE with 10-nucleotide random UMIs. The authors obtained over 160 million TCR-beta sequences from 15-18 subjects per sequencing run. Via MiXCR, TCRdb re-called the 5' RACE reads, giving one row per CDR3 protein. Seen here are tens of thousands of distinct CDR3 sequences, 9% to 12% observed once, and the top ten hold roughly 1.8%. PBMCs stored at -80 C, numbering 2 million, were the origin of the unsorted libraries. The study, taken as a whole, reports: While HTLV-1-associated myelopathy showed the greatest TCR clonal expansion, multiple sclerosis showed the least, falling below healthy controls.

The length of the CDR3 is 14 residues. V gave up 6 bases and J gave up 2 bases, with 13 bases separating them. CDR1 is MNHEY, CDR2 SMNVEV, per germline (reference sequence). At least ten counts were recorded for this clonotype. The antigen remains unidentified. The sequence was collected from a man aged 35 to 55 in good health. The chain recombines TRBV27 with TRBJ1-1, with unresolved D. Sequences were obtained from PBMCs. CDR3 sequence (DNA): TGTGCCAGCAGGCCCTGGACGAAAAACACTGAAGCTTTCTTT. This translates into CASRPWTKNTEAFF.